This T cell receptor (beta chain) originates from a study of neurological immune-mediated disorders. The team produced cDNA through 5'RACE using 10-nucleotide random UMIs. From 15-18 subjects, each sequencing run yielded over 160 million TCR-beta sequences. TCRdb called the 5' RACE reads again in MiXCR, with one record for every CDR3 protein. The data hold roughly 76,000 distinct CDR3 sequences, with approximately 3.4% observed a single time. Looked up from germline, CDR1 is SGHRS and CDR2 is YFSETQ. V lost 1 base and J 4 bases, leaving 8 bases between the germline ends. The CDR3 covers 13 residues. The sample holds many counts of this clonotype.

The sequence was collected from a woman in her 50s with multiple sclerosis. Sequenced material: PBMCs. The genes are TRBV5-1 and TRBJ1-2; D is uncertain. CDR3: CASSLSRSYGYTF. The DNA of the CDR3 is TGCGCCAGCAGCTTGTCCAGGTCCTATGGCTACACCTTC.